The 32 T cell receptor beta chains below were found in one sample sequenced in a study of T cell responses to AZD1222 COVID-19 vaccine. Here immunoSEQ multiplex PCR was the method, and the copy in TCRdb shows in-frame clones only, minus some. The sample holds 150,000 to 200,000 clones, more than 85% seen once. The specimen comprised peripheral blood, sampled 28 days after the second AZD1222 dose. The source of these receptors is an adult who received the AZD1222 COVID-19 vaccine.

This clone is a singleton in its sample. The CDR3 region has the DNA TGTGCCAGCAGTCCTTTTGGGGGAAACACTGAAGCTTTCTTT. This translates into CASSPFGGNTEAFF. The chain recombines TRBV5-6 with TRBJ1-1; perhaps TRBD1 as D (5 bases). CDR3 length: 14 amino acids. The ends were cut back, 5 bases at V and 2 bases at J, with 13 bases in the middle. The germline CDR1 and CDR2 sequences are SGHDT and YYEEEE.

This clone has just one count. The V call is TRBV19, the J call TRBJ1-5, with TRBD1 matching 11 bases. The germline CDR1 and CDR2 sequences are LNHDA and SQIVND (reference sequence). CDR3 length: 16 amino acids. Losses at the gene ends were 1 base for V and 4 bases for J; bases not matched to a gene: 3. CDR3 nucleotides: TGTGCCAGTAGTATAGGCGGGACAGGGGGAAATCAGCCCCAGCATTTT. It encodes CASSIGGTGGNQPQHF.

The genes are TRBV4-3 and TRBJ1-4, with D unresolved. The CDR3 extends over 16 amino acids. V was shortened by 0 bases and J by 1 base, with 9 bases between the two germline ends. Germline-derived CDR1 and CDR2 are LGHNA and YSLEER. The CDR3 DNA reads as TGCGCCAGCAGCCAAGAACCGGTGAGAACTAATGAAAAACTGTTTTTT. It yields the protein CASSQEPVRTNEKLFF.

This clone was seen only once. This chain links TRBV7-2 with TRBJ1-2; D call uncertain. Trimming pared 7 bases from V and 4 bases from J, leaving 16 bases between. Germline values: CDR1 SGHTA, CDR2 FQGNSA. This CDR3 spans 14 amino acids. CDR3 nucleotides: TGTGCCAGCATCAAAGATCGAGGAGGCTATGGCTACACCTTC. This gives the protein CASIKDRGGYGYTF.

CDR3 in amino acids: CASSYPGMNTEAFF. For the CDR3, the DNA is TGTGCCAGCAGTTATCCAGGAATGAACACTGAAGCTTTCTTT. The gene calls are TRBV28 and TRBJ1-1; unclear D gene. With 4 bases removed from V and 0 bases from J, the gap between germline ends came to 9 bases. Germline lookup yields CDR1 MDHEN and CDR2 SYDVKM. CDR3 length: 14 amino acids.

V usage is TRBV6-5 and J usage is TRBJ1-1; D possibly corresponds to TRBD1 (5 bases). The germline V gene has CDR1 MNHEY and CDR2 SVGAGI. The CDR3 has 14 amino acids. With 6 bases removed from V and 3 bases from J, the gap between germline ends came to 14 bases. CDR3 DNA: TGTGCCAGCAGGAGGGGAGGGGACTACACTGAAGCTTTCTTT. Translated, it gives CASRRGGDYTEAFF.

The V and J genes are TRBV12-3 or TRBV12-4 and TRBJ2-4, with D perhaps matching TRBD2 (5 bases). Trimming left V 5 bases short and J 3 bases short, with 5 bases between. CDR3 length: 12 residues. CDR3: CASSRDKNIQYF. In nucleotides, the CDR3 is TGTGCCAGCAGTCGGGACAAAAACATTCAGTACTTC.

The chain has TRBV5-1 and TRBJ1-5, with D possibly TRBD1 on 5 matching bases. The length of the CDR3 is 13 residues. Trimming shortened V by 5 bases and J by 2 bases, and 8 bases separated the two germline ends. Germline V gene sequence: CDR1 SGHRS, CDR2 YFSETQ. CDR3 in amino acids: CASSSTGNQPQHF. CDR3 sequence (DNA): TGCGCCAGCAGTTCGACAGGCAATCAGCCCCAGCATTTT.

This chain connects TRBV7-6 to TRBJ2-7; weak D call: TRBD2 (7 bases). Trimming took 5 bases from V and 4 from J, leaving 15 bases between them. Germline V CDR1 and CDR2: SGHVS, FNYEAQ. The CDR3 extends over 14 amino acids. The CDR3 loop is CASSPAGGPYEQYF. Here the CDR3 DNA reads TGTGCCAGCAGCCCCGCCGGGGGGCCATACGAGCAGTACTTC.

This chain links TRBV13 with TRBJ2-1; TRBD2 matches at 9 bases. Germline CDR1 is PRHDT and CDR2 is FYEKMQ (reference sequence). This CDR3 is built from 16 residues. The junction had 11 bases not matched to a gene; V was cut back by 5 bases and J by 6 bases. The CDR3, as DNA: TGTGCCAGCAGCCCCCTGGGCGGGGGGGCCGCCAATGAGCAGTTCTTC. It is translated as CASSPLGGGAANEQFF. The full variable domain, its missing parts supplied by reference TRBV13 and TRBJ2-1, is AAGVIQSPRHLIKEKRETATLKCYPIPRHDTVYWYQQGPGQDPQFLISFYEKMQSDKGSIPDRFSAQQFSDYHSELNMSSLELGDSALYFCASSPLGGGAANEQFFGPGTRLTVL.

This rearrangement joins TRBV7-3 to TRBJ2-4; TRBD2 matches at 9 bases. J gave up 13 bases and V 0 bases, and 10 bases lay outside the gene matches. CDR1 SGHTA and CDR2 FQGTGA come from the germline V gene. CDR3 length: 15 amino acids. The CDR3 protein is CASSLTGSSGDPQYF. As DNA, the CDR3 is TGTGCCAGCAGCTTAACGGGGTCTAGCGGGGACCCACAGTACTTC.

This rearrangement joins TRBV6-2 or TRBV6-3 to TRBJ2-3; D possibly uses TRBD1 or TRBD2 (5 bases each). Trimming cost V 2 bases and J 1 base, with 7 bases left between them. This CDR3 comprises 14 residues. Germline CDR1 is MNHEY and CDR2 is SVGEGT. The CDR3 sequence is CASSYLGGTDTQYF. CDR3 nucleotide sequence: TGTGCCAGCAGTTACCTGGGGGGCACAGATACGCAGTATTTT.

The chain has TRBV12-3 or TRBV12-4 and TRBJ2-3; D gene uncertain. V lost 6 bases and J 6 bases, leaving 7 bases between the germline ends. CDR3 length: 11 residues. CDR3 bases: TGTGCCAGCAGCATTGTGGATACGCAGTATTTT. Its translation is CASSIVDTQYF.

The gene calls are TRBV7-9 and TRBJ2-2; 10 nucleotides line up with TRBD2. Per the germline V gene, CDR1 is SEHNR and CDR2 is FQNEAQ (reference sequence). This CDR3 contains 15 residues. V lost 5 bases, J lost 4 bases, and 4 bases stayed unmatched. CDR3 coding DNA: TGTGCCAGCAGCCCCAGCGGGAGGGCCACCGGGGAGCTGTTTTTT. Translated, it gives CASSPSGRATGELFF.

This clone was found once. The chain is built from TRBV11-2 and TRBJ2-3, with 8 bases fitting TRBD1. In germline, CDR1 is SGHAT, CDR2 FQNNGV. The CDR3 consists of 17 residues. Trimming removed 5 bases from V and 2 bases from J; junction bases left unmatched: 12. This chain's CDR3 is CASSDIGWTGTTDTQYF. The CDR3 DNA follows: TGTGCCAGCAGCGATATTGGTTGGACAGGGACCACAGATACGCAGTATTTT.

This chain joins TRBV18 and TRBJ1-1; no firm D call. CDR1 and CDR2 (germline): KGHSH, LQKENI. Trimming cost V 2 bases and J 2 bases, with 15 bases left between them. This CDR3 is 16 amino acids long. CDR3 region: CASSPMPAGGNTEAFF. Written as DNA, the CDR3 is TGTGCCAGCTCACCAATGCCAGCGGGTGGAAACACTGAAGCTTTCTTT.

This chain joins TRBV7-2 and TRBJ1-1; weak D call: TRBD1 (5 bases). This CDR3 is 13 amino acids long. CDR1 and CDR2 from the germline V gene are SGHTA and FQGNSA. Trimming removed 2 bases at V and 11 bases at J, with 15 bases between. CDR3 bases: TGTGCCAGCAGCTTAATTGGGGTAGGGGATGCTTTCTTT. It encodes CASSLIGVGDAFF.

CDR3 DNA sequence: TGTGCCAGCTCACAAGTAAGGCCACAAGCTTTCTTT. Encoded protein: CASSQVRPQAFF. The V call is TRBV18, the J call TRBJ1-1; D gene uncertain. Between the trimmed V and J ends, which lost 4 bases and 9 bases, there was a span of 12 bases. Germline CDR1 is KGHSH and CDR2 is LQKENI. The CDR3 extends over 12 amino acids.

CDR3 residues: CASSVSPGTSYEQYF. The CDR3 region has the DNA TGTGCCAGCAGCGTATCCCCGGGAACCTCCTACGAGCAGTACTTC. This sequence joins TRBV9 and TRBJ2-7; D might be TRBD2 (5 bases). CDR3 length equals 15 residues. Trimming removed 1 base at V and 0 bases at J, with 11 bases between. Germline CDR1 is SGDLS and CDR2 is YYNGEE.

V is TRBV13 and J is TRBJ1-6; D remains unclear. This CDR3 has 14 residues. Trimming pared 3 bases from V and 7 bases from J, leaving 10 bases between. Germline V gives CDR1 PRHDT, CDR2 FYEKMQ (reference sequence). The CDR3 reads CASSFGPKNSPLHF. In nucleotides, the CDR3 is TGTGCCAGCAGCTTTGGCCCAAAAAATTCACCCCTCCACTTT.

The V and J genes are TRBV19 and TRBJ1-5; 9 nucleotides align to TRBD1. Germline loops: CDR1 LNHDA, CDR2 SQIVND (reference sequence). The CDR3 consists of 16 residues. V trimming: 3 bases; J trimming: 2 bases; junction bases outside the gene matches: 5. CDR3 sequence (DNA): TGTGCCAGTAGTATGAAGGGACAGGGCCGCAATCAGCCCCAGCATTTT. The encoded protein is CASSMKGQGRNQPQHF.

The chain recombines TRBV28 with TRBJ1-5; possible D gene TRBD1, 5 bases. The V end was cut by 5 bases, the J end by 0 bases, with 23 bases between. Germline loops: CDR1 MDHEN, CDR2 SYDVKM. The CDR3 is 19 residues long. CDR3 in amino acids: CASSPWGVPGPFSNQPQHF. The CDR3 bases are TGTGCCAGCAGTCCCTGGGGGGTCCCGGGGCCTTTTAGCAATCAGCCCCAGCATTTT.

Ten or more counts support this clone. The genes are TRBV6-4 and TRBJ2-1, with 8 bases lining up with TRBD2. The CDR3 has 15 amino acids. Trimming took 4 bases from V and 6 from J; bases not matched to a gene: 8. Germline CDR1 and CDR2: MRHNA and SNTAGT. DNA of the CDR3: TGTGCCAGCAGTGCCGGCGGGGGGCTGGGCAATGAGCAGTTCTTC. Protein product: CASSAGGGLGNEQFF.

This clone is medium-sized. This sequence joins TRBV14 and TRBJ1-4, with D unresolved. Trimming removed 2 bases from V and 0 bases from J, with 7 bases in between. From germline, CDR1 is SGHDN and CDR2 FVKESK. This CDR3 is 15 amino acids long. The CDR3 bases are TGTGCCAGCAGCCAATTCTCCGCAACTAATGAAAAACTGTTTTTT. It yields the protein CASSQFSATNEKLFF.

The V call is TRBV11-3, the J call TRBJ2-2; D gene ambiguous. The CDR3 sequence is 13 residues long. Deletions cut 0 bases from V and 4 bases from J, with 3 bases between. Germline lookup yields CDR1 SGHNT and CDR2 YENEEA. For the CDR3, the DNA is TGTGCCAGCAGCTTAGATAGCACCGGGGAGCTGTTTTTT. Protein product: CASSLDSTGELFF.

In nucleotides, the CDR3 is TGCGCCAGCAGCCTAGGGGGAGATACGCAGTATTTT. Encoded protein: CASSLGGDTQYF. The rearrangement links TRBV4-3 to TRBJ2-3, with D possibly being TRBD1 (6 bases). This CDR3 spans 12 amino acids. V lost 4 bases and J 5 bases, leaving 7 bases between the germline ends. Germline loops: CDR1 LGHNA, CDR2 YSLEER.

The genes are TRBV19 and TRBJ1-1; D is undetermined. The CDR3 loop spans 13 amino acids. Trimming removed 3 bases at V and 0 bases at J, with 5 bases between. Germline-derived CDR1 and CDR2 are LNHDA and SQIVND (reference sequence). CDR3 coding DNA: TGTGCCAGTAGTATGGGCCTGAACACTGAAGCTTTCTTT. Amino acid sequence: CASSMGLNTEAFF.

The chain has TRBV11-3 and TRBJ1-6; D is unclear. Germline V gene data show CDR1 as SGHNT and CDR2 as YENEEA. This CDR3 comprises 14 residues. The germline V and J ends were trimmed by 1 base and 9 bases, with 10 bases remaining between them. DNA for the CDR3: TGTGCCAGCAGCTTAGGACGGGCGGGTTCACCCCTCCACTTT. This sequence encodes CASSLGRAGSPLHF.

CDR3 residues: CASSYGTLKNKETQYF. CDR3 in DNA: TGTGCCAGCAGCTACGGGACGCTAAAAAATAAAGAGACCCAGTACTTC. The chain links TRBV11-2 to TRBJ2-5; the D gene could be TRBD1 or TRBD2 (5 bases each). V lost 4 bases and J 3 bases, leaving 18 bases between the germline ends. The germline CDR1 and CDR2 sequences are SGHAT and FQNNGV. The CDR3 has 16 amino acids.

The V call is TRBV24-1, the J call TRBJ2-7, with D maybe TRBD2 (7 bases). This CDR3 has 15 amino acids. Trimming left V 8 bases short and J 2 bases short, with 18 bases between. The germline V gene has CDR1 KGHDR and CDR2 SFDVKD. Here the CDR3 reads CATNRAREDAYEQYF. The CDR3 nucleotides are TGTGCCACCAACAGGGCCCGGGAGGACGCCTACGAGCAGTACTTC.

This chain links TRBV24-1 with TRBJ2-1; 8 bases fit TRBD2. The CDR3 length is 18 residues. Germline CDR1 KGHDR, CDR2 SFDVKD. V lost 0 bases and J lost 9; bases outside the gene matches: 15. CDR3 in amino acids: CATSDLPFKSGSFGEQFF. CDR3 coding DNA: TGTGCCACCAGTGATTTGCCCTTTAAGAGCGGGAGTTTCGGTGAGCAGTTCTTC.

V usage is TRBV5-1 and J usage is TRBJ1-3, with 8 bases aligning to TRBD1. J was trimmed by 8 bases and V by 5 bases; bases with no gene match: 12. This CDR3 comprises 15 residues. CDR1 and CDR2 (germline): SGHRS, YFSETQ. The CDR3 DNA reads as TGCGCCAGCAGGCAAGCCGGGACAGGCGGGGACACCATATATTTT. Translating gives CASRQAGTGGDTIYF. Drawing the rest from reference TRBV5-1 and TRBJ1-3, the complete variable domain is KAGVTQTPRYLIKTRGQQVTLSCSPISGHRSVSWYQQTPGQGLQFLFEYFSETQRNKGNFPGRFSGRQFSNSRSEMNVSTLELGDSALYLCASRQAGTGGDTIYFGEGSWLTVV.